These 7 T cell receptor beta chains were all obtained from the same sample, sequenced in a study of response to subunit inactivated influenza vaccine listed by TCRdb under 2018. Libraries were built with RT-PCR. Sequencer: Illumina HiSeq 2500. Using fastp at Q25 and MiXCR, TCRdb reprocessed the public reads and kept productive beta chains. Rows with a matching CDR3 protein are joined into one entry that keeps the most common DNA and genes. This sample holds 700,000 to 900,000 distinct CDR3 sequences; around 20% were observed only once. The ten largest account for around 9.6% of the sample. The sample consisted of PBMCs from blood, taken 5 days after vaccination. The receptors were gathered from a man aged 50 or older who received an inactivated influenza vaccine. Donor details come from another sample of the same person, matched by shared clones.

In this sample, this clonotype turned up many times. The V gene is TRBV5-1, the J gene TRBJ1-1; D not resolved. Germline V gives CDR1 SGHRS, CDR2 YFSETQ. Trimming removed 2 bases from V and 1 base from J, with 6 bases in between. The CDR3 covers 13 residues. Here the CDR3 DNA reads TGCGCCAGCAGCTTAGACAAGAACACTGAAGCTTTCTTT. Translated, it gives CASSLDKNTEAFF.

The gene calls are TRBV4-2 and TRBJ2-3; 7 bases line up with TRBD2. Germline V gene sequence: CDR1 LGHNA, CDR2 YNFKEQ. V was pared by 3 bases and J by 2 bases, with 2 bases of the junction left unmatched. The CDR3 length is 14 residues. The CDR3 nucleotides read TGTGCCAGCAGCCAGAGCGGGACCACAGATACGCAGTATTTT. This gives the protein CASSQSGTTDTQYF.

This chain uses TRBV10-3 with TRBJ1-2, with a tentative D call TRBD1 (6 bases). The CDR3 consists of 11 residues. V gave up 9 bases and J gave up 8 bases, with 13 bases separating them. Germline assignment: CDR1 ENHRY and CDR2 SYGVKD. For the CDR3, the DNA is TGTGCCATAGCAGGGGCGGACGGCTACACCTTC. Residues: CAIAGADGYTF.

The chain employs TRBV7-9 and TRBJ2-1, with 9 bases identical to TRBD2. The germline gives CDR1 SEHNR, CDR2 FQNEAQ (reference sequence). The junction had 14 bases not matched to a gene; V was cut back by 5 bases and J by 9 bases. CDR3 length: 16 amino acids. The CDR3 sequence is CASSPLAGKGPGEQFF. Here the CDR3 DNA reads TGTGCCAGCAGCCCTCTAGCGGGGAAAGGGCCGGGTGAGCAGTTCTTC.

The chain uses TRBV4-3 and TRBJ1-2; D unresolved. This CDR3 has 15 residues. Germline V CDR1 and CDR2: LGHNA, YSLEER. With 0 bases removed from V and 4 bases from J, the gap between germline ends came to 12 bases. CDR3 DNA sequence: TGCGCCAGCAGCCAAGATAGGGAGTTCGTCTATGGCTACACCTTC. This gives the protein CASSQDREFVYGYTF.

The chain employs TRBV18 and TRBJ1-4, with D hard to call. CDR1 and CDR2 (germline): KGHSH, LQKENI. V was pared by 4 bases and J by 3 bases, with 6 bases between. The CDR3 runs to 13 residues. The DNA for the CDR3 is TGTGCCAGCTCACTCCTGGCTAATGAAAAACTGTTTTTT. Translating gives CASSLLANEKLFF.

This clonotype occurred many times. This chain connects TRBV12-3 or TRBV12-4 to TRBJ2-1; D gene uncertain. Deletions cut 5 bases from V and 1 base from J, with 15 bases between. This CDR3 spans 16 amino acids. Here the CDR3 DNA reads TGTGCCAGCAGTCGAATGAGAAAGGGATCCTACAATGAGCAGTTCTTC. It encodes CASSRMRKGSYNEQFF.